These T cell receptor beta chains were read from a single sample in a study of T cells after somatic rescue of genetic block. Profiled with immunoSEQ multiplex PCR; TCRdb holds only in-frame clones, not every one. The table shows 9,500 to 15,000 clones, with approximately 74% occurring only once. The sequencing sample was made of peripheral blood mononuclear cells (PBMCs). Every receptor here comes from a boy between 5 and 17 years old. The CDR3 runs from the conserved cysteine through the conserved F or W. The D gene is left open where the match is weak.

>TRBD1|TRBV18|TRBJ1-2|14
CASSPTRQGWGYTF
>NA|TRBV27|TRBJ2-1|15
CASSSFSGRDNEQFF
>NA|TRBV5-1|TRBJ2-2|13
CASSSRVTGELFF
>TRBD1|TRBV18|TRBJ2-7|15
CASSRGTGGIYEQYF
>NA|TRBV2|TRBJ1-5|16
CASSYQAVYSNQPQHF
>NA|TRBV4-1|TRBJ1-3|16
CASSQALRTSGNTIYF
>NA|TRBV19|TRBJ2-7|15
CASSILRAGSYEQYF
>NA|TRBV5-1|TRBJ1-2|13
CASSLGQTYGYTF
>TRBD1|TRBV7-8|TRBJ2-1|15
CASSFRDRDFNEQFF
>NA|TRBV15|TRBJ2-5|14
CATSKRGQQETQYF
>TRBD2|TRBV5-1|TRBJ2-3|15
CASSSAGGVTDTQYF
>NA|TRBV18|TRBJ2-7|13
CASSRTSSYEQYF
>NA|TRBV6-5|TRBJ2-6|15
CASRQSSSGANVLTF
>NA|TRBV6-5|TRBJ2-3|13
CATRGGSTDTQYF
>NA|TRBV2|TRBJ1-4|13
CATVAGSNEKLFF
>TRBD1|TRBV5-1|TRBJ2-1|12
CASSLQGVEQFF
>NA|TRBV30|TRBJ2-7|11
CAWSPLNEQYF
>NA|TRBV30|TRBJ2-7|12
CAWSLGRYEQYF
>NA|TRBV7-2|TRBJ1-5|15
CASSLLQDGHQPQHF
>NA|TRBV5-1|TRBJ1-3|14
CASTWDKRKDTIYF
>TRBD2|TRBV28|TRBJ2-3|16
CASQRPSGRVTDTQYF
>NA|TRBV7-9|TRBJ1-1|13
CASSKQGYTEAFF
>TRBD1|TRBV4-1|TRBJ2-6|17
CASSQDDRVSGANVLTF
>TRBD1|TRBV7-8|TRBJ1-1|17
CASSFRDRGPVDTEAFF
>NA|TRBV6-5|TRBJ1-2|14
CASSYSETGLGYTF
>NA|TRBV28|TRBJ1-6|15
CASSLIGRGGSPLHF
>NA|TRBV7-9|TRBJ1-2|15
CASSLDDIVLYGYTF
>NA|TRBV6-4|TRBJ2-7|15
CASSYSYGSSYEQYF
>TRBD2|TRBV10-3|TRBJ2-7|17
CAISESIAGGVAYEQYF
>TRBD1|TRBV27|TRBJ1-5|14
CASNNRGLQQPQHF
>NA|TRBV30|TRBJ2-7|13
CAWSPGHLYEQYF
>NA|TRBV6-5|TRBJ2-3|15
CASSYSAGSTDTQYF
>NA|TRBV9|TRBJ2-1|13
CASSVADSNEQFF
>TRBD1|TRBV25-1|TRBJ1-2|13
CASSQTGPYGYTF
>NA|TRBV13|TRBJ2-3|15
CASSLRGGARDTQYF
>TRBD1|TRBV6-6|TRBJ1-5|16
CASSYAGQGAGQPQHF
>NA|TRBV15|TRBJ1-1|11
CATSGPAEAFF
>NA|TRBV4-2|TRBJ2-7|17
CASSQGSWVQGGYEQYF
>NA|TRBV6-5|TRBJ1-5|14
CASSFGGTNQPQHF
>NA|TRBV5-1|TRBJ2-3|14
CASSLRPSTDTQYF
>NA|TRBV6-5|TRBJ1-1|12
CASSSQEVEAFF
>NA|TRBV6-1|TRBJ1-5|17
CASSEQVWVYSNQPQHF
>NA|TRBV5-5|TRBJ2-1|15
CASSLDGGAYNEQFF
>NA|TRBV15|TRBJ2-3|14
CATSRDLSTDTQYF
>NA|TRBV5-8|TRBJ2-2|16
CASSRRQAANTGELFF
>NA|TRBV4-2|TRBJ1-3|20
CASSQGLSGPGMSSGNTIYF
>TRBD2|TRBV7-9|TRBJ2-7|17
CASSPNPGLAGSYEQYF
>NA|TRBV19|TRBJ2-3|12
CASSVYRDTQYF
>NA|TRBV11-2|TRBJ2-7|12
CASGRADYEQYF
>NA|TRBV6-6|TRBJ2-7|13
CASSYGGKGEQYF
>TRBD1|TRBV5-1|TRBJ2-5|15
CASSLGTGVVETQYF
>NA|TRBV6-5|TRBJ1-1|15
CASSRGGRPATEAFF
>NA|TRBV6-4|TRBJ1-2|16
CASSEVWAAGNYGYTF
>NA|TRBV27|TRBJ2-5|13
CASRSVSYETQYF
>NA|TRBV28|TRBJ1-1|14
CASSFDSRSPEAFF
>NA|TRBV13|TRBJ2-7|14
CASSSFDRTVEQYF